This T cell receptor (beta chain) was obtained from a study of T cells after yellow fever vaccination. Whole-study results and caveats: A limited proportion of clonotypes was detected within both the CD4 and CD8 compartments. The secondary response was weaker, and its peak arrived faster, on day 5 versus 15. Once the booster was given, most primary-vaccination clones reappeared, at around 95% for CD4 and roughly 91% for CD8.

The table lists this clonotype with many counts. What it binds is unknown. Universal primer sites and UMIs were introduced during 5'RACE template-switching synthesis of TCR cDNA. TCRdb processed the 5' RACE reads anew with MiXCR; each CDR3 protein has one entry. The data show 250,000 or so distinct CDR3 sequences, 3.6% seen once. The sequence was collected from a man aged 18 to 35 who received the YFV17D yellow fever vaccine. Sequenced material: PBMCs, taken 15 days after the yellow fever booster vaccination.

CDR3 sequence (DNA): TGCAGCGTTGGACAGACTTTTGTCTATGGCTACACCTTC. Residues: CSVGQTFVYGYTF. The rearrangement joins TRBV29-1 to TRBJ1-2, with D maybe TRBD1 (5 bases). Germline loops: CDR1 SQVTM, CDR2 ANQGSEA. With 4 bases removed from V and 4 bases from J, the gap between germline ends came to 13 bases. CDR3 length: 13 residues.